This T cell receptor (beta chain) was recorded in a study of tumor-infiltrating lymphocytes in primary liver carcinoma (dated by TCRdb to about 2017). With respect to the entire study: Hepatocellular carcinoma (four) or combined HCC and intrahepatic cholangiocarcinoma (one) was present in the five patients, who were three men and two women aged 30 to 69 years. The five patients had tumors of stage T1-T3 N0M0, with maximum diameters ranging from roughly 4.2 to 10 cm. Roughly 3.5 to 8 million productive TCRbeta reads were obtained per sample, and no significant difference in read depth was found between tissue types. For each liver tumor, the study sampled five regions along with adjacent normal tissue and blood, and applied TCRbeta repertoire sequencing, expression microarrays and whole-exome sequencing. A total of roughly 35 specimens from 5 patients underwent TCRbeta repertoire sequencing, comprising about 25 tumor regions, 5 adjacent noncancerous liver tissues and 5 peripheral blood samples. The roughly 25 tumor region samples were profiled with Agilent mRNA microarrays so that TCRbeta repertoire diversity could be related to the local molecular phenotype. Reproducibility between technical replicate repertoires was high, with correlation coefficients above 0.98 and mean shared-clone rates near 0.89.

About this clonotype itself: It lacks a known antigen. The germline gene is not matched at one end of the junction; a read error may be the cause.

Total RNA and DNA were co-extracted from approximately 20-30 mg of bulk tissue with the AllPrep DNA/RNA mini kit, without cell sorting. A few patients with histopathologically diagnosed primary liver carcinoma underwent surgical resection in China between 2015 and March 2016. At the time of sampling, the patients were treatment-naive and had chronic HBV infection. Five spatially separated regions were sampled per tumor: superior, inferior, left-lateral and right-lateral poles, plus the tumor centre. Histology showed that every tumor sample contained more than 80% viable tumor cells. Pieces of fresh tumor and adjacent tissue were cut in half, with one half kept in RNAlater at -80 degrees C and the other half sent for histology. TCRbeta-specific cDNA was reverse-transcribed from 500 ng total RNA using a constant-region primer and ProtoScript II reverse transcriptase. Three nested multiplex PCR rounds, following a slightly modified ARM-PCR procedure, were used to build the TCRbeta libraries. Each of the first two PCR rounds ran for approximately 10 cycles and used multiplex TRBV1-TRBV30 forward primers together with a Cbeta reverse primer. Sample barcodes and Illumina adapters were attached in a final 25-cycle PCR using Deep VentR polymerase. Before sequencing, amplicons of 200-500 bp were purified from gel using a QIAquick gel extraction kit. TCRbeta amplicons were sequenced on an Illumina HiSeq 2500 with 250-bp paired-end reads. The source study handled its data this way. Trimmomatic v0.33 was used to quality-trim the reads, and FLASH v1.2.11 was used to merge paired reads so that full CDR3 sequences could be recovered. V, D and J germline segments were assigned to the rearranged TCRbeta sequences by MiGEC v1.2.1b. Clonotype statistics, along with Shannon-Wiener diversity indices, were calculated using VDJtools v1.0.0. To reduce sampling bias, subsequent analyses other than the diversity analysis used only the 250 most abundant clonotypes in each sample. TCRdb cleaned the public reads at Q25 with fastp, built clones with MiXCR and kept in-frame beta chains. Every CDR3 protein is listed once, alongside the most common genes and DNA of its rows. The V and J calls, along with clone size, are taken from TCRdb and not from the paper's own processing. The sample table records roughly 120,000 distinct CDR3 sequences; under 65% of these occur just once. The ten largest clones take up 7.5% to 9% of the sample.

General conclusions and limits of the study: Only the TCR beta chain was sequenced, so true repertoire diversity is likely underestimated because unpaired alpha chains were not captured. The study included only 4 to 6 patients, and the authors note findings should be validated in a larger study. Only roughly 7-25% of top clones appeared in all five regions of a tumor, which suggests that tumor-infiltrating T cells are spatially heterogeneous. The top 250 clones made up a significantly larger repertoire fraction in tumors than in blood (p = 0.039). Consistent with antigen-driven expansion, pairs of tumor regions showed higher repertoire overlap (mean around 36%) than either tumor-adjacent pairs (about 17%) or tumor-blood pairs (around 15%). Bulk unsorted samples precluded comparing CD4+ and CD8+ T cell repertoires.

CDR3 length: 13 amino acids, cysteine to phenylalanine. Only the CDR3 DNA stays, 39 bases, in frame from base 1. CDR1 and CDR2 are drawn from the germline V gene: MNHEY, SVGAGI. This receptor was obtained from a woman in her fifties or sixties with primary liver carcinoma and hepatitis B virus infection. The chain employs TRBV6-5 and TRBJ1-3, with no reliable assignment of the D segment. Sequenced: liver tumor tissue from sampling region 3. The cell subset or site label of this sample denotes: tumor region T3, left-lateral pole. For the CDR3, the sequence is CGSRLSFGNTIYF. The DNA reads as follows: TGTGGCAGCAGACTCAGCTTTGGAAACACCATATATTTT.